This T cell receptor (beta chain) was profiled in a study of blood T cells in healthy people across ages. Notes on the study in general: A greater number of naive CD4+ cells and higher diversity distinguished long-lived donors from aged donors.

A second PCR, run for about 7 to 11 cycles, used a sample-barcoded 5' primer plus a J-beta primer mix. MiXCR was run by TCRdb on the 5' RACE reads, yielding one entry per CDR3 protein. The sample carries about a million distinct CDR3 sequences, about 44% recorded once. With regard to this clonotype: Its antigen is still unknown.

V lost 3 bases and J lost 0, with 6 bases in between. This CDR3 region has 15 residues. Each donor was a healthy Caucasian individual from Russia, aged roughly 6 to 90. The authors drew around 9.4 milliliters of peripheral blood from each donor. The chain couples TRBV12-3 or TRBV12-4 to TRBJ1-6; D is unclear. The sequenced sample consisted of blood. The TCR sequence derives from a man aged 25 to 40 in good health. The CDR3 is CASSFFNSYNSPLHF. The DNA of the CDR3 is TGTGCCAGCAGTTTCTTTAACTCCTATAATTCACCCCTCCACTTT.